Following are 13 T cell receptor beta chains from one sample sequenced in a study of OX40 agonist ivuxolimab in advanced cancers. Using immunoSEQ multiplex PCR, the repertoire was profiled, and TCRdb retains in-frame clones only, with some absent. The sample holds about 74,000 clones; more than 75% are singletons and the top ten take about 1%. Specimen: CD4+ or CD8+ T cells sorted from blood, collected in a trial of the OX40 agonist ivuxolimab. Source of these receptors: an adult with an advanced solid tumor such as melanoma, head and neck, liver or kidney cancer.

V and J are TRBV20-1 and TRBJ2-7, with a tentative D call TRBD2 (6 bases). Trimming stripped 5 bases from V and 6 bases from J, with 11 bases between. CDR3 length: 11 residues. Germline assignment: CDR1 DFQATT and CDR2 SNEGSKA (reference sequence). The CDR3 reads CSAPDYLEQYF. Written as DNA, the CDR3 is TGCAGTGCTCCGGACTATCTCGAGCAGTACTTC.

The chain recombines TRBV6-5 with TRBJ2-5; no definite D call. Trimming removed 5 bases at V and 2 bases at J, with 9 bases between. Germline V gives CDR1 MNHEY, CDR2 SVGAGI. The CDR3 consists of 13 residues. CDR3 loop: CASSPRRQETQYF. In nucleotides, the CDR3 is TGTGCCAGCAGTCCCAGGAGACAAGAGACCCAGTACTTC.

The chain joins TRBV7-2 to TRBJ2-3; the D call may be TRBD1 or TRBD2 (6 bases each). V lost 5 bases and J lost 4, with 16 bases in between. CDR1 and CDR2 from the germline V gene are SGHTA and FQGNSA. CDR3 length: 15 amino acids. The CDR3 DNA is TGTGCCAGCAGCCCCCCGGGGGCCAGGTCAGATACGCAGTATTTT. Translated, it gives CASSPPGARSDTQYF.

The gene calls are TRBV29-1 and TRBJ2-1, with TRBD1 matching 7 bases. The CDR3 sequence is 13 residues long. Germline CDR1 and CDR2: SQVTM and ANQGSEA. Trimming cost V 4 bases and J 6 bases; bases outside gene matches: 6. CDR3 amino acids: CSVGEGALNEQFF. Here the CDR3 DNA reads TGCAGCGTTGGAGAGGGGGCGCTCAATGAGCAGTTCTTC.

The chain carries TRBV7-2 and TRBJ2-1; 11 bases are a match to TRBD2. After removal of 5 bases from V and 2 bases from J, the junction contained 5 bases not matched to a gene. The CDR3 runs to 16 residues. The germline gives CDR1 SGHTA, CDR2 FQGNSA. CDR3 loop: CASSTTSGSTYNEQFF. For the CDR3, the DNA is TGTGCCAGCAGCACTACTAGCGGGAGCACCTACAATGAGCAGTTCTTC.

V gene TRBV5-1 combines with J gene TRBJ1-5; a weak D match, TRBD1 (6 bases). The CDR3 runs 14 residues. Deletions cut 4 bases from V and 6 bases from J, with 14 bases between. Germline CDR1 is SGHRS and CDR2 is YFSETQ. CDR3 in DNA: TGCGCCAGCAGCGAAGGGGGGGAAGGTCAGCCCCAGCATTTT. Its protein product is CASSEGGEGQPQHF.

This chain links TRBV18 with TRBJ1-2; 11 positions agree with TRBD1. Germline CDR1 is KGHSH and CDR2 is LQKENI. The CDR3 has 17 residues. V gave up 3 bases and J gave up 4 bases; unmatched junction bases: 10. Here the CDR3 DNA reads TGTGCCAGCTCACCGAAGGACAGGGGGCCCATGGCCTATGGCTACACCTTC. Its protein is CASSPKDRGPMAYGYTF.

V gene TRBV5-1 combines with J gene TRBJ2-3; the match to TRBD2 covers 9 bases. The CDR3 length is 15 residues. V gave up 4 bases and J gave up 3 bases; unmatched junction bases: 6. The germline V gene encodes CDR1 SGHRS and CDR2 YFSETQ. The chain's CDR3 is CASSRAGGPTDTQYF. Written as DNA, the CDR3 is TGCGCCAGCAGCAGGGCGGGAGGGCCTACAGATACGCAGTATTTT.

The V and J genes are TRBV27 and TRBJ2-1; TRBD2 matches at 16 bases. CDR1 is MNHEY, CDR2 SMNVEV, per germline (reference sequence). The CDR3 has 17 amino acids. V was clipped by 5 bases and J by 1 base; unmatched bases: 2. CDR3 nucleotide sequence: TGTGCCAGCAGTGTGGGACTAGCGGGAGGGTCCTACAATGAGCAGTTCTTC. Translation: CASSVGLAGGSYNEQFF.

The chain recombines TRBV27 with TRBJ2-5; TRBD1 matches at 9 bases. Per the germline V gene, CDR1 is MNHEY and CDR2 is SMNVEV (reference sequence). The CDR3 runs to 16 residues. Trimming removed 4 bases from V and 0 bases from J; junction bases left unmatched: 6. For the CDR3, the DNA is TGTGCCAGCAGTTACTACGGGACAGGGCACCAAGAGACCCAGTACTTC. Amino acids: CASSYYGTGHQETQYF.

This clone has more than one count but fewer than ten. The genes are TRBV6-5 and TRBJ1-1; perhaps TRBD1 as D (6 bases). V shed 2 bases and J shed 1 base, with 8 bases lying between them. Germline V gene lookup returns CDR1 MNHEY and CDR2 SVGAGI. The CDR3 is 14 amino acids. Written as DNA, the CDR3 is TGTGCCAGCAGTTACGAGGGACAGAACACTGAAGCTTTCTTT. Its protein is CASSYEGQNTEAFF.

CDR3 amino acids: CASSQHQETVEINTEAFF. The CDR3 coding sequence is TGCGCCAGCAGCCAACACCAGGAAACGGTAGAAATAAACACTGAAGCTTTCTTT. The V call is TRBV5-1, the J call TRBJ1-1, with D unclear. V was shortened by 4 bases and J by 2 bases, with 24 bases between the two germline ends. CDR3 length equals 18 residues. CDR1 and CDR2 (germline): SGHRS, YFSETQ.

The chain joins TRBV18 to TRBJ1-5; no reliable D call. The germline V gene has CDR1 KGHSH and CDR2 LQKENI. Trimming took off 0 bases at V and 0 bases at J, with 15 bases between the two ends. This CDR3 region has 18 residues. The CDR3 nucleotides read TGTGCCAGCTCACCACCGGTGCAGTCTTCCTATAGCAATCAGCCCCAGCATTTT. It specifies CASSPPVQSSYSNQPQHF.